The next 20 T cell receptor beta chains were all read from a single sample in a study of T cell clonotyping in hematopoietic cell transplantation. Assay used: immunoSEQ multiplex PCR; TCRdb lists only in-frame clones, some missing. The sample consists of roughly 7,000 clones, roughly a third of them appearing once. The sample was peripheral blood mononuclear cells, taken 30 days after allogeneic stem cell transplant. The source of these receptors is a female patient aged 55-70 years who had an allogeneic stem cell transplant, so the T cells may come from the graft donor. Some clones in this sample may be carry-over from other donors' samples.

The J gene is TRBJ2-5, the V gene TRBV28, with D tentatively TRBD2 (5 bases). The CDR3 loop spans 13 amino acids. The germline V gene encodes CDR1 MDHEN and CDR2 SYDVKM. The ends were cut back, 6 bases at V and 5 bases at J, with 13 bases in the middle. The CDR3 reads CASSPGVGETQYF. The DNA for the CDR3 is TGTGCCAGCAGCCCCGGGGTGGGTGAGACCCAGTACTTC.

This clone occurred a few times. This chain joins TRBV4-3 and TRBJ2-7; 8 bases align to TRBD1. There are 15 residues in the CDR3. After removal of 4 bases from V and 2 bases from J, the junction contained 7 bases not matched to a gene. Germline loops: CDR1 LGHNA, CDR2 YSLEER. CDR3 sequence reads: CASSPGQGWAYEQYF. DNA for the CDR3: TGCGCCAGCAGCCCCGGACAGGGTTGGGCCTACGAGCAGTACTTC.

This clone was counted a few times. This rearrangement joins TRBV19 to TRBJ2-7, with TRBD2 identical over 9 bases. Germline V CDR1 and CDR2: LNHDA, SQIVND (reference sequence). The CDR3 loop spans 13 amino acids. J gave up 5 bases and V 5 bases, and 4 bases lay outside the gene matches. The DNA of the CDR3 is TGTGCCAGTAGTTTGATAGCGGGAGACGAGCAGTACTTC. Protein sequence: CASSLIAGDEQYF.

This clone has more than one count but fewer than ten. The rearrangement links TRBV27 to TRBJ2-7; D gene unclear. V gave up 3 bases and J gave up 2 bases, with 8 bases separating them. Germline V gene lookup returns CDR1 MNHEY and CDR2 SMNVEV (reference sequence). This CDR3 region has 13 residues. DNA for the CDR3: TGTGCCAGCAGTTTTGGACGGACCTACGAGCAGTACTTC. As protein: CASSFGRTYEQYF.

V is TRBV7-2 and J is TRBJ2-1; 9 bases align to TRBD1. V lost 4 bases, J lost 3 bases, and 4 bases stayed unmatched. In germline, CDR1 is SGHTA, CDR2 FQGNSA. This CDR3 has 15 amino acids. In DNA form, the CDR3 reads TGTGCCAGCAGCTCGGACAGGGGCGTCTACAATGAGCAGTTCTTC. Protein sequence: CASSSDRGVYNEQFF. The whole variable domain, filled in from reference TRBV7-2 and TRBJ2-1, reads GAGVSQSPSNKVTEKGKDVELRCDPISGHTALYWYRQSLGQGLEFLIYFQGNSAPDKSGLPSDRFSAERTGGSVSTLTIQRTQQEDSAVYLCASSSDRGVYNEQFFGPGTRLTVL.

The J gene is TRBJ2-2, the V gene TRBV30; D perhaps matches TRBD1 (7 bases). CDR3 size: 16 residues. Deletions cut 4 bases from V and 0 bases from J, with 15 bases between. From germline, CDR1 is GTSNPN and CDR2 SVGIG (reference sequence). The CDR3 coding sequence is TGTGCCTGGACCCAGGGGGGCGCCGCGAACACCGGGGAGCTGTTTTTT. It encodes CAWTQGGAANTGELFF.

The rearrangement joins TRBV5-6 to TRBJ2-6, with D uncertain. Germline V CDR1 and CDR2: SGHDT, YYEEEE. The CDR3 runs to 15 residues. V gave up 0 bases and J gave up 2 bases, with 6 bases separating them. The CDR3, as DNA: TGTGCCAGCAGCTTGGGAATCCCTGGGGCCAACGTCCTGACTTTC. Amino acid sequence: CASSLGIPGANVLTF.

Comment on this clone: One junction end does not reproduce the germline sequence, and a read error may be involved. Here the CDR3 reads CASSDLAGVDEQFF. The CDR3 DNA reads as TGTGCTAGCAGTGATCTAGCGGGAGTTGATGAGCAGTTCTTC. The chain has TRBV7-7 and TRBJ2-1, with TRBD2 matching over 10 bases. CDR1 SSHAT and CDR2 FNYEAQ come from the germline V gene (reference sequence). This CDR3 contains 14 residues.

V is TRBV30 and J is TRBJ2-2; D remains ambiguous. The CDR3 covers 13 residues. Germline V gives CDR1 GTSNPN, CDR2 SVGIG (reference sequence). The V gene lost 1 base and the J gene lost 1 base, with 4 bases spanning the gap. CDR3: CAWSGQNTGELFF. DNA of the CDR3: TGTGCCTGGAGTGGACAGAACACCGGGGAGCTGTTTTTT.

The genes are TRBV19 and TRBJ1-2, with unresolved D. The V end was cut by 9 bases, the J end by 6 bases, with 14 bases between. The CDR3 length is 12 residues. Germline V CDR1 and CDR2: LNHDA, SQIVND (reference sequence). The CDR3 DNA sequence: TGTGCCAGCCTTTATGCCCCCGATGGCTACACCTTC. It codes for CASLYAPDGYTF.

This clone was counted a few times. The J gene is TRBJ1-5, the V gene TRBV30; D is unclear. Per germline, CDR1 GTSNPN and CDR2 SVGIG (reference sequence). With 2 bases removed from V and 5 bases from J, the gap between germline ends came to 10 bases. The CDR3 spans 13 residues. In nucleotides, the CDR3 is TGTGCCTGGAGTCGACACGGAGATCAGCCCCAGCATTTT. It translates to CAWSRHGDQPQHF.

The chain uses TRBV25-1 and TRBJ1-2, with TRBD1 identical over 9 bases. CDR3 length equals 14 residues. V dropped 4 bases and J dropped 7; count of bases not matched to a gene: 7. Germline CDR1 MGHDK, CDR2 SYGVNS. The CDR3 DNA follows: TGTGCCAGCAGTGCCTTCGGGACAGGGTTTGGCTACACCTTC. Its translation is CASSAFGTGFGYTF.

The rearrangement uses TRBV30 and TRBJ1-3; unclear D gene. CDR3 size: 13 residues. Germline V CDR1 and CDR2: GTSNPN, SVGIG (reference sequence). V was cut by 0 bases and J by 1 base, with 4 bases left in between. CDR3 sequence reads: CAWSVVSGNTIYF. The CDR3 nucleotides read TGTGCCTGGAGTGTGGTATCTGGAAACACCATATATTTT.

The V gene is TRBV30, the J gene TRBJ2-5, with 10 bases matching TRBD2. The CDR3 has 15 residues. V was clipped by 4 bases and J by 7 bases; unmatched bases: 12. CDR1 and CDR2 from the germline V gene are GTSNPN and SVGIG (reference sequence). In nucleotides, the CDR3 is TGTGCCTGGACTAGAACTAGCGGGACGACCGGGACCCAGTACTTC. Translated: CAWTRTSGTTGTQYF.

This chain joins TRBV9 and TRBJ2-7; TRBD1 might be the D (6 bases). CDR1 is SGDLS, CDR2 YYNGEE, per germline. The CDR3 runs to 11 residues. V was clipped by 4 bases and J by 7 bases, with 9 bases between them. CDR3 amino acids: CASSLGQEQYF. The CDR3, as DNA: TGTGCCAGCAGCTTGGGACAAGAGCAGTACTTC.

The chain recombines TRBV30 with TRBJ2-5, with 8 bases matching TRBD2. Trimming cost V 0 bases and J 7 bases; bases outside gene matches: 4. Germline V gene sequence: CDR1 GTSNPN, CDR2 SVGIG (reference sequence). The CDR3 is 13 amino acids. For the CDR3, the DNA is TGTGCCTGGAGTGTAGCGGGAGAGGGGACCCAGTACTTC. Its protein product is CAWSVAGEGTQYF.

The gene calls are TRBV6-6 and TRBJ1-1; D is unclear. Germline V gene data show CDR1 as MNHNY and CDR2 as SVGAGI (reference sequence). The CDR3 runs to 13 residues. Trimming pared 10 bases from V and 1 base from J, leaving 13 bases between. The DNA for the CDR3 is TGTGCCACTTCTACGGCGGAGAACACTGAAGCTTTCTTT. It is translated as CATSTAENTEAFF.

This clone was recorded a few times. The chain couples TRBV7-9 to TRBJ1-5, with no clear D. With 5 bases removed from V and 0 bases from J, the gap between germline ends came to 8 bases. Germline loops: CDR1 SEHNR, CDR2 FQNEAQ (reference sequence). CDR3 length: 14 residues. This CDR3 is CASSPIYSNQPQHF. The CDR3 DNA reads TGTGCCAGCAGCCCCATATATAGCAATCAGCCCCAGCATTTT.

This clone was counted a few times. V gene TRBV27 combines with J gene TRBJ2-7; 8 positions agree with TRBD1. With 6 bases clipped from V and 3 bases from J, the junction kept 13 bases outside the gene matches. This CDR3 region has 16 residues. Germline V gene data show CDR1 as MNHEY and CDR2 as SMNVEV (reference sequence). In nucleotides, the CDR3 is TGTGCCAGCAGCACGAATTCAGGGGGCAAAGGCTACGAGCAGTACTTC. Amino acid sequence: CASSTNSGGKGYEQYF.

The genes are TRBV30 and TRBJ2-7, with unresolved D. The CDR3 spans 15 residues. V was cut by 2 bases and J by 0 bases, with 14 bases left in between. Germline V gives CDR1 GTSNPN, CDR2 SVGIG (reference sequence). CDR3 region: CAWSYARSPSYEQYF. The CDR3 bases are TGTGCCTGGAGTTATGCCAGGAGCCCCTCCTACGAGCAGTACTTC.